Listed below are T cell receptor beta chains from one sample, sequenced in a study of blood T cell repertoires in COVID-19. Clones were read by immunoSEQ multiplex PCR, and TCRdb kept only the in-frame ones, dropping some. Of around 150,000 clones listed, around nine tenths are singletons. The sample taken for sequencing was peripheral blood. These receptors were obtained from a woman aged 70-85 years with COVID-19, enrolled during active disease. CDR3s include the opening cysteine and the closing phenylalanine or tryptophan. The D gene is left open where the match is weak. Clone size is not always given. Where it is, it says once, few, many or a class for expanded clones.

clone size	D gene	V gene	J gene	CDR3 DNA	CDR3 protein
-	TRBD2	TRBV5-1	TRBJ2-5	TGCGCCAGCAGCTTTAGTCCCGGGACTAGCACGGAGACCCAGTACTTC	CASSFSPGTSTETQYF
-	-	TRBV6-6	TRBJ2-1	TGTGCCAGCAGACGCGGACAGAACAATGAGCAGTTCTTC	CASRRGQNNEQFF
-	-	TRBV5-4	TRBJ1-4	TGTGCCAGCAGCTTGGCCGGTCTAGGGGCTTTACGGAATGAAAAACTGTTTTTT	CASSLAGLGALRNEKLFF
-	TRBD2	TRBV4-1	TRBJ2-7	TGCGCCAGCAGCCAAGATTCCCTAGCGGGGGGCATTATGGAGCAGTACTTC	CASSQDSLAGGIMEQYF
once	-	TRBV15	TRBJ2-3	TGTGCCACCAGCAACCCTCTTCAGGGGTGGGACACTACTTACACAGATACGCAGTATTTT	CATSNPLQGWDTTYTDTQYF
once	-	TRBV7-2	TRBJ1-6	TGTGCCAGCAGCTTAAGTTCCAGGGGCAATTCACCCCTCCACTTT	CASSLSSRGNSPLHF
-	TRBD1	TRBV29-1	TRBJ2-5	TGCAGCGTGGGACAGGGGCAAGAGACCCAGTACTTC	CSVGQGQETQYF
-	-	TRBV7-9	TRBJ1-4	TGTGCCAGCAGCTTAGGGTGGTTACAGGGTCCTAATGAAAAACTGTTTTTT	CASSLGWLQGPNEKLFF
few	TRBD1	TRBV6-5	TRBJ1-1	TGTGCCAGCAGGAGGGGGCCGAACACTGAAGCTTTCTTT	CASRRGPNTEAFF
once	-	TRBV6-2/TRBV6-3	TRBJ1-2	TGTGCCAGCAGTTACGGGTCAGACACCTATGGCTACACCTTC	CASSYGSDTYGYTF
-	TRBD1	TRBV24-1	TRBJ2-2	TGTGCCACCAGTGACCCGGGACAGGTCACCGGGGAGCTGTTTTTT	CATSDPGQVTGELFF
-	-	TRBV28	TRBJ2-3	TGTGCCAGCAGTCCCCTGGTCGGGGATACGCAGTATTTT	CASSPLVGDTQYF
-	TRBD1	TRBV2	TRBJ1-6	TGTGCCAGCAGGGGACAGGGAGGACCCCTCCACTTT	CASRGQGGPLHF
-	-	TRBV30	TRBJ2-5	TGTGCCTGGAGTGTCGGAGAGACCCAGTACTTC	CAWSVGETQYF
-	TRBD2	TRBV4-2	TRBJ2-2	TGTGCCAGCAGCCAAAGAACTAGCGGGGGGGCCGGCACCGGGGAGCTGTTTTTT	CASSQRTSGGAGTGELFF
once	TRBD1	TRBV29-1	TRBJ1-1	TGCAGCACGACGAGAAGGGACAGTAACACTGAAGCTTTCTTT	CSTTRRDSNTEAFF
-	-	TRBV6-5	TRBJ1-4	TGTGCCAGCAGCCAGGGGTTCGCTAATGAAAAACTGTTTTTT	CASSQGFANEKLFF